The clone carrying this TCR beta chain has only one observation. Antigen specificity is unknown. These data originate in a study of cytomegalovirus exposure and HLA in healthy donors. Study observations and caveats: Sequencing depth across donors, presence/absence analyses assumed, was roughly uniform. Association of a missense DCLRE1C variant with TCR beta V- and J-gene trimming was reported in a later analysis. Follow-up analysis seemed to connect common viral pathogens with several of the most significant clusters identified.

This PCR relied on a set of 60 Vbeta primers and 13 Jbeta primers. Libraries were prepared by immunoSEQ multiplex PCR; TCRdb keeps only in-frame clonotypes and omits some of them. The sample contains about 96,000 clones, 65% to 85% of which appear only once. The receptor was isolated from a female donor in good health and CMV-seropositive. The sample consisted of PBMCs.

The chain's CDR3 is CASSYEGLALHF. Here the CDR3 DNA reads TGTGCCAGCAGTTACGAGGGCTTGGCCCTCCACTTT. This chain uses TRBV6-6 with TRBJ1-6; D remains unclear. CDR3 length: 12 residues. CDR1 and CDR2 (germline): MNHNY, SVGAGI (reference sequence). Trimming left V 2 bases short and J 14 bases short, with 10 bases between.